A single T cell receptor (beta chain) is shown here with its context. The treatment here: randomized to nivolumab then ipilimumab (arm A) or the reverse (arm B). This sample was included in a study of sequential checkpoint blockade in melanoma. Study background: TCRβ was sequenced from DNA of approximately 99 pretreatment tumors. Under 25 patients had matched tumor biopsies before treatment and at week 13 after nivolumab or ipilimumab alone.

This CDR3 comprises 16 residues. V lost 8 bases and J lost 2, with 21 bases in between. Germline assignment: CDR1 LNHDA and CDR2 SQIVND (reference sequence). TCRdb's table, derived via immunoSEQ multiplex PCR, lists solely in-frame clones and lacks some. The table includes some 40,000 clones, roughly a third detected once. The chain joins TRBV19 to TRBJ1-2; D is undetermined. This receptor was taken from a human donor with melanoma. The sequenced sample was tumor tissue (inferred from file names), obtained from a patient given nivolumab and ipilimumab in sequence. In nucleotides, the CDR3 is TGTGCCAGTTCCCTCTCCCCCCGGTCCATAAACTATGGCTACACCTTC. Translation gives CASSLSPRSINYGYTF.